A single sample is the source of the 24 T cell receptor beta chains below, sequenced in a study of cytomegalovirus exposure and HLA in healthy donors. Primers: 60 Vbeta forward and 13 Jbeta reverse. Profiled with immunoSEQ multiplex PCR; TCRdb holds only in-frame clones, not every one. This sample carries over 150,000 clones, around four fifths of them seen once, and the ten largest clones take over 0.95%. Sequenced sample: PBMCs. The origin of the receptors is a woman aged 45-60 years in good health and CMV-seronegative.

The genes are TRBV5-5 and TRBJ2-2, with a tentative D call TRBD1 (6 bases). The CDR3 has 15 residues. Trimming left V 3 bases short and J 6 bases short, with 15 bases between. CDR1 is SGHKS, CDR2 YYEKEE, per germline (reference sequence). This CDR3 reads CASSWGTSIAGELFF. Here the CDR3 DNA reads TGTGCCAGCAGCTGGGGGACATCCATCGCCGGGGAGCTGTTTTTT.

The chain carries TRBV28 and TRBJ1-2; maybe TRBD1 (5 bases). The CDR3 spans 16 residues. The germline gives CDR1 MDHEN, CDR2 SYDVKM. V lost 4 bases and J 0 bases, leaving 15 bases between the germline ends. The CDR3 bases are TGTGCCAGCAGTTCCCCCAGGAGGGGAGCTAACTATGGCTACACCTTC. Translation gives CASSSPRRGANYGYTF.

The CDR3 spells CASSRGNSGANVLTF. In nucleotides, the CDR3 is TGTGCCAGTAGTAGGGGCAACTCTGGGGCCAACGTCCTGACTTTC. The J gene is TRBJ2-6, the V gene TRBV19, with a weak D call TRBD1 (5 bases). This CDR3 spans 15 amino acids. V was shortened by 4 bases and J by 0 bases, with 7 bases between the two germline ends. Germline V gene lookup returns CDR1 LNHDA and CDR2 SQIVND (reference sequence).

The rearrangement joins TRBV5-6 to TRBJ2-4, with D hard to call. With 3 bases removed from V and 11 bases from J, the gap between germline ends came to 12 bases. In germline, CDR1 is SGHDT, CDR2 YYEEEE. This CDR3 comprises 12 residues. DNA for the CDR3: TGTGCCAGCAGCTCTCTGGCCCTTTTTCAGTACTTC. It is translated as CASSSLALFQYF. The full variable domain, with the rest looked up from reference TRBV5-6 and TRBJ2-4, is DAGVTQSPTHLIKTRGQQVTLRCSPKSGHDTVSWYQQALGQGPQFIFQYYEEEERQRGNFPDRFSGHQFPNYSSELNVNALLLGDSALYLCASSSLALFQYFGAGTRLSVL.

CDR3 sequence: CASSVLQGVLDTDTQYF. For the CDR3, the DNA is TGTGCCAGCAGCGTACTCCAGGGGGTCCTTGACACAGATACGCAGTATTTT. The genes are TRBV11-2 and TRBJ2-3, with TRBD1 identical over 7 bases. Unmatched junction bases numbered 13, after V lost 5 bases and J lost 2 bases. Germline values: CDR1 SGHAT, CDR2 FQNNGV. This CDR3 region has 17 residues.

CDR3 residues: CASSLGQYDEQFF. The CDR3 DNA reads TGTGCCAGCAGCTTGGGTCAGTACGATGAGCAGTTCTTC. The genes are TRBV5-6 and TRBJ2-1; unclear D gene. Germline V lookup: CDR1 SGHDT, CDR2 YYEEEE. V shed 0 bases and J shed 8 bases, with 9 bases lying between them. The CDR3 has 13 residues.

The rearrangement links TRBV30 to TRBJ2-5; possible D gene TRBD1, 6 bases. With the DNA end fitting TRBJ2-7 better, the J assignment may be wrong. This CDR3 is built from 14 residues. The germline V gene encodes CDR1 GTSNPN and CDR2 SVGIG (reference sequence). The CDR3, as DNA: TGTGCCTGGAGGGCGATCACAGGGTTGCACGAGCAGTACTTC. Translated, it gives CAWRAITGLHEQYF.

The V call is TRBV6-1, the J call TRBJ1-5; no definite D call. The CDR3 contains 16 residues. Germline V gives CDR1 MNHNS, CDR2 SASEGT. V lost 3 bases to trimming and J lost 9 bases, with 21 bases between them. CDR3 sequence: CASSETMGSGVWPQHF. The CDR3 nucleotides read TGTGCCAGCAGTGAGACTATGGGCAGTGGGGTGTGGCCCCAGCATTTT.

V usage is TRBV4-2 and J usage is TRBJ2-2; weak D call: TRBD1 (6 bases). V shed 0 bases and J shed 4 bases, with 15 bases lying between them. In germline, CDR1 is LGHNA, CDR2 YNFKEQ. The CDR3 extends over 17 amino acids. The CDR3 loop is CASSQDMGARGTGELFF. In DNA, the CDR3 is TGTGCCAGCAGCCAAGATATGGGGGCGCGTGGCACCGGGGAGCTGTTTTTT.

This chain connects TRBV28 to TRBJ2-7; TRBD2 matches 11 bases. Germline loops: CDR1 MDHEN, CDR2 SYDVKM. J lost 3 bases, V lost 0 bases, and 1 base had no gene match. There are 15 residues in the CDR3. The CDR3 nucleotides read TGTGCCAGCAGTTTATGGACTAGCGGGAACTACGAGCAGTACTTC. Its protein product is CASSLWTSGNYEQYF.

The genes are TRBV10-3 and TRBJ1-2; 10 nucleotides line up with TRBD1. The germline CDR1 and CDR2 sequences are ENHRY and SYGVKD. The CDR3 has 16 amino acids. The V and J ends lost 4 bases and 8 bases, in that order; junction bases with no gene match: 13. The CDR3 DNA sequence: TGTGCCATCAGTGTCTCTAGGGGACAGGGGTTAACGGGCTACACCTTC. Encoded protein: CAISVSRGQGLTGYTF.

In nucleotides, the CDR3 is TGTGCCAGTAGTATCGCTACCCTTATGAACACTGAAGCTTTCTTT. Translating it yields CASSIATLMNTEAFF. The chain employs TRBV19 and TRBJ1-1; the D is unclear. V lost 3 bases and J 0 bases, leaving 11 bases between the germline ends. Germline V CDR1 and CDR2: LNHDA, SQIVND (reference sequence). The CDR3 is 15 residues long. Supplemented by reference TRBV19 and TRBJ1-1, the full variable domain reads DGGITQSPKYLFRKEGQNVTLSCEQNLNHDAMYWYRQDPGQGLRLIYYSQIVNDFQKGDIAEGYSVSREKKESFPLTVTSAQKNPTAFYLCASSIATLMNTEAFFGQGTRLTVV.

The rearrangement uses TRBV5-8 and TRBJ2-3; TRBD2 might be the D (6 bases). V was pared by 4 bases and J by 0 bases, with 12 bases between. CDR1 and CDR2 (germline): SGHTS, YDEGEE. The CDR3 contains 15 residues. CDR3 DNA: TGTGCCAGCAGCGGGGGACTTTCTAGCACAGATACGCAGTATTTT. Protein product: CASSGGLSSTDTQYF.

V usage is TRBV10-3 and J usage is TRBJ2-1, with 9 bases that match TRBD2. Unmatched junction bases numbered 16, after V lost 4 bases and J lost 6 bases. Germline CDR1 is ENHRY and CDR2 is SYGVKD. The CDR3 consists of 18 residues. The CDR3 reads CAISATSGTLSLLNEQFF. Here the CDR3 DNA reads TGTGCCATCAGTGCGACTAGCGGTACCCTCAGTCTCCTCAATGAGCAGTTCTTC.

The chain carries TRBV28 and TRBJ1-1, with 11 bases identical to TRBD1. The trim removed 2 bases at V and 5 bases at J, leaving 7 bases unmatched. The germline V gene has CDR1 MDHEN and CDR2 SYDVKM. The CDR3 has 16 amino acids. The CDR3: CASSLPLGQGATEAFF. The CDR3 DNA follows: TGTGCCAGCAGTTTACCCCTCGGACAGGGGGCGACTGAAGCTTTCTTT.

This CDR3 is CASSLDGRAETQYF. The DNA of the CDR3 is TGTGCCAGCAGTTTAGACGGGAGGGCGGAGACCCAGTACTTC. The chain links TRBV28 to TRBJ2-5; TRBD2 matches at 8 bases. Germline V gene data show CDR1 as MDHEN and CDR2 as SYDVKM. This CDR3 has 14 residues. The junction had 4 bases not matched to a gene; V was cut back by 2 bases and J by 5 bases.

The V and J genes are TRBV7-7 and TRBJ2-2; TRBD2 might be the D (5 bases). Germline assignment: CDR1 SSHAT and CDR2 FNYEAQ (reference sequence). CDR3 length: 12 residues. The V end lost 5 bases, the J end lost 8 bases, and 9 bases lay between the germline ends. CDR3 protein: CASSPGVGELFF. DNA of the CDR3: TGTGCCAGCAGCCCCGGGGTGGGGGAGCTGTTTTTT.

The chain couples TRBV27 to TRBJ2-7; TRBD2 matches 7 bases. The germline V gene has CDR1 MNHEY and CDR2 SMNVEV (reference sequence). The CDR3 runs to 15 residues. V gave up 2 bases and J gave up 7 bases; unmatched junction bases: 11. The CDR3 region is CASSLLGLYLGEQYF. The CDR3, as DNA: TGTGCCAGCAGTTTACTGGGACTATACCTTGGGGAGCAGTACTTC.

The DNA for the CDR3 is TGTGCCAGCAGCTGGGACAGGGATCAGCCCCAGCATTTT. Protein product: CASSWDRDQPQHF. The chain links TRBV5-4 to TRBJ1-5; TRBD1 aligns across 9 bases. V lost 3 bases to trimming and J lost 5 bases; unmatched junction nucleotides: 0. Germline V gene lookup returns CDR1 SGHNT and CDR2 YYREEE (reference sequence). CDR3 length equals 13 residues.

The sample holds a few counts of this clone. This sequence joins TRBV5-4 and TRBJ1-1, with D possibly matching TRBD1 (5 bases). Germline CDR1 SGHNT, CDR2 YYREEE (reference sequence). This CDR3 has 13 amino acids. Trimming cost V 0 bases and J 3 bases, with 6 bases left between them. The CDR3 spells CASSLGQYTEAFF. For the CDR3, the DNA is TGTGCCAGCAGCTTGGGACAGTACACTGAAGCTTTCTTT.

The chain recombines TRBV6-5 with TRBJ1-1, with 8 bases fitting TRBD1. Germline V gene sequence: CDR1 MNHEY, CDR2 SVGAGI. The CDR3 loop spans 15 amino acids. J lost 4 bases, V lost 0 bases, and 4 bases had no gene match. CDR3 sequence: CASSYSRTGGTEAFF. CDR3 DNA: TGTGCCAGCAGTTACTCGAGAACAGGGGGCACTGAAGCTTTCTTT.

The count of this clone is one. The sample has other DNA sequences that encode this CDR3 too. The chain couples TRBV9 to TRBJ1-2, with 8 bases lining up with TRBD1. CDR3 length: 14 residues. Germline V lookup: CDR1 SGDLS, CDR2 YYNGEE. The trim removed 3 bases at V and 4 bases at J, leaving 5 bases unmatched. The CDR3 bases are TGTGCCAGCAGCGCTACAGGGGGAAGCTATGGCTACACCTTC. Its protein is CASSATGGSYGYTF.

This clone was seen a single time. The chain joins TRBV29-1 to TRBJ1-2; no reliable D call. Germline CDR1 SQVTM, CDR2 ANQGSEA. This CDR3 is 11 amino acids long. The V gene lost 7 bases and the J gene lost 4 bases, with 10 bases spanning the gap. The DNA for the CDR3 is TGCAGCGCCGAGGGCACCTATGGCTACACCTTC. Translation gives CSAEGTYGYTF.

V is TRBV6-5 and J is TRBJ1-1; D unresolved. CDR1 is MNHEY and CDR2 is SVGAGI in the germline V gene. CDR3 length: 13 amino acids. Trimming pared 5 bases from V and 5 bases from J, leaving 12 bases between. Here the CDR3 DNA reads TGTGCCAGCAGTCGGGAGGGTAGGACTGAAGCTTTCTTT. Its protein product is CASSREGRTEAFF.